This T cell receptor beta chain derives from a study of response to subunit inactivated influenza vaccine. TCRdb processed the RT-PCR reads anew with MiXCR; each CDR3 protein has one entry. The sample lists about 780,000 distinct CDR3 sequences, approximately 18% seen once, with about 11% in the top ten. The CDR3 has 15 amino acids. Germline CDR1 and CDR2: ENHRY and SYGVKD. V was pared by 4 bases and J by 1 base, with 11 bases between. This clonotype was found a few times. Its antigen is not identified. Notes on the study in general: Authors suggested that a seasonal influenza vaccination recruits few new T cells each time.

This sequence was found in a man aged 45 to 65 who received an inactivated influenza vaccine. The chain joins TRBV10-3 to TRBJ1-5; D gene unclear. This specimen consisted of PBMCs from blood, obtained approximately 5 days after vaccination. This CDR3 reads CAISAQVGSNQPQHF. Written as DNA, the CDR3 is TGTGCCATCAGTGCGCAGGTTGGGAGCAATCAGCCCCAGCATTTT.